This T cell receptor beta chain is drawn from a study of cytomegalovirus exposure and HLA in healthy donors (dated by TCRdb to the late 2010s). Background for the entire study: An earlier analysis of a few hundred of the donors reported about 300 Gb of sequence data and 100 million to 120 million unique TCR beta sequences obtained from about 179 million T cells. An early release covering 500 to 750 HLA-typed donors comprised roughly 300 gigabases of sequencing data and tens of millions of unique TCR sequences. Of the roughly 410 genotyped donors, less than 85% were placed in the genetic ancestry cluster associated with self-reported Caucasian donors. The study aimed to test whether signatures of past pathogen exposure could be identified by cataloging public T cell receptors. The study profiled the T cell repertoires of hundreds of subjects by immunosequencing and related them to cytomegalovirus serostatus. Besides the first cohort of under 700 subjects, a separate validation cohort made up of roughly 120 different subjects was used. To predict cytomegalovirus infection status, the study combined high-throughput TCR immunosequencing, statistical association of individual TCRs with disease status, and machine learning. A later analysis re-analyzed previously published TCR beta repertoires from 666 donors and added high-resolution HLA genotyping to study TCR occurrence patterns. Rather than drawing on any new phenotypic data, the later analysis identified candidate immune exposures from TCR beta sequences and the way those sequences occurred across donors. An earlier analysis of approximately 500 of the donors applied high-throughput TCR beta sequencing to assess whether each TCR beta V gene segment acted as functional or pseudogenic. Donor age, sex, ethnicity and CMV serostatus were collected together with the repertoire data. Genome-wide SNP genotypes for about 65% of the roughly 700 donors were used in a later genetic analysis, which treated that subset as a discovery cohort. All discovery cohort repertoires had been generated using a single sequencing platform. HLA typing included class I and class II loci at four-digit resolution. Typing coverage varied by locus: about 620-640 donors for A, B, C, DRB1 and DQB1; under 550 for DQA1; more than 600 for DPA1; more than 450 for DPB1. About 5 DR-DQ haplotypes were handled as single units for association and clustering, since linkage in the cohort was strong. Among about 400 genotyped donors of the cohort, an average of roughly 230,000 unique TCR beta nucleotide sequences was sequenced per donor, of which about 18% were non-productive. Overall study outcomes, separate from this receptor: An association between a missense DCLRE1C variant and V-gene and J-gene trimming of TCR beta chains was found in a later genetic analysis and replicated in an independent cohort. A cluster of highly shared sequence variants was judged likely to be a technical artifact of the sequencing pipeline. A further reported finding was that TCR beta sequences accurately predicted the HLA-A and HLA-B alleles for most subjects in the first cohort. A later analysis found that most CMV-associated TCR beta chains appeared HLA-restricted, with HLA associations seemingly driven largely by CMV exposure. According to a later genetic analysis, donors in an Asian-associated ancestry cluster had fewer N-insertions in productive TCRs than the approximately 610-donor mean. Broadly in line with IMGT annotations, most TCR beta V segments showed up in productive rearrangements about 90% or about 30% of the time in an earlier analysis of 450 to 750 of the donors. The only immune exposure information available for the cohort was CMV serostatus. In a later analysis, several top co-occurrence clusters were reported to appear linked to parvovirus B19, influenza, CMV and Epstein-Barr virus. Linkage disequilibrium might explain the correlated functional status among segregating V segments, but an unknown experimental factor could not be excluded. Most TCR sequences were seen in very few donors, while some public TCRs were found in many individuals. The presence/absence analyses assumed that sequencing depth was roughly uniform across donors, and that assumption may not be true. According to the authors, the approach could potentially be generalized to other disease states and immunological phenotypes. In a later analysis, the rate of TCR association differed among HLA loci, with DRB1 alleles having the most associated TCRs and HLA-C alleles having the fewest. Three of the identified cytomegalovirus-associated TCR beta chains were confirmed in vitro to be specific for cytomegalovirus antigens. The 87-base-pair reads could not distinguish some IMGT-functional V segments, including TRBV6-2 and TRBV6-3, so those segments were excluded. The study listed 164 TCR beta chains as associated with cytomegalovirus. This cohort had only TCR beta chains sequenced, and the lack of alpha or paired-chain data limited which features could be detected. At a false discovery rate of 0.05, a later analysis linked 15,000 to 20,000 TCR beta sequences to specific HLA alleles. When HLA alleles, especially DR and DQ, strongly co-occurred, TCR associations were difficult to assign to individual alleles. In a later analysis, HLA-associated TCR beta chains were found to be more clonally expanded and to have lower generation probabilities than equally common non-associated chains. Because HLA typing was unavailable for some donors at each locus, only the typed subset was used in association tests. Because counts were too low, roughly 17 rarely observed V segments, including chromosome 9 orphons, were left out of the earlier analysis of about 620 of the donors. The classifier was reported to diagnose cytomegalovirus status with high specificity and sensitivity in both the original cohort and the validation cohort.

Based on the germline V gene, the CDR1 and CDR2 sequences are SGDLS and YYNGEE. At the junction V is shortened by 5 bases and J by 3 bases; bases outside the gene matches: 6. Counted from cysteine to phenylalanine, this CDR3 has 15 amino acids. The sequence is cut down to CDR3 DNA, 45 bases in frame from base 1. The cohort was made up of approximately 700 healthy bone marrow donors. Cohort members were all nominally healthy when sampled, although unrecorded immune exposures were likely present. The donor was CMV seronegative and was included in the group of over 300 seronegative cohort members. A peripheral blood sample was provided by each donor, and peripheral blood mononuclear cells were used for TCR beta sequencing. Genomic DNA extraction from the blood cell samples was performed with the Qiagen DNeasy Blood Extraction Kit. This clone was detected only once. Its antigen is still unknown. Base qualities are missing; no much larger clone stands one base away.

Library generation was performed with the immunoSEQ multiplex PCR assay. For the multiplex PCR, a mixture combining 60 forward primers for TCR Vbeta segments and 13 reverse primers for TCR Jbeta segments was used. The CDR3 region of rearranged TCR beta genes was amplified from genomic DNA with a multiplex PCR assay. On the Illumina HiSeq System, the amplified TCR beta libraries were sequenced as 87-base-pair reads. Per the authors' processing: A later analysis counted about 76 million unique TCR beta chains across the 550 to 750 repertoires, and around 9.9 million of these chains were shared by at least two donors. To remove PCR and sequencing errors, raw reads were error-corrected and collapsed into unique sequences using a nearest-neighbor algorithm that merged closely related sequences. V, D and J gene segments were assigned by aligning CDR3 sequences to IMGT reference sequences. For a sequence to be retained, a match of at least six nucleotides was required to both a V gene segment and a J gene segment. Rearrangements were called productive when the CDR3 lacked stop codons and stayed in frame with V and J; all others were non-productive. Following IMGT convention, CDR3 was defined as the stretch from the second conserved V-encoded cysteine up to the conserved J-encoded phenylalanine. In an earlier analysis of around 600 of the donors, sequences lacking an unambiguous match to a single V gene segment were excluded. An earlier analysis of almost 600 of the donors classified V segments as functional when productive rearrangements were above 56.7% and as segregating when the standard deviation between donors was above 5%. A statistical classification framework was built to diagnose cytomegalovirus status from the catalog of TCR beta chain sequences. In a later analysis, TCR nucleotide sequences were compared against IMGT/GENE-DB human TR gene sequences so that V and J genes could be assigned. A later analysis assigned CDR3 sequences and most-parsimonious VDJ recombination scenarios with the TCRdist pipeline. In a later analysis, each TCR beta chain was defined by its CDR3 amino acid sequence together with its V-gene family, and reads lacking a unique V-gene family were excluded. A later analysis removed nearly 600 highly shared, low-generation-probability nucleotide sequences to deal with suspected cross-contamination and a sequencing artifact. For each public chain, a later analysis derived a clonal expansion index from normalized ranks of inferred template counts within each repertoire. A later analysis computed generation probabilities with a VDJ recombination model fitted to out-of-frame rearrangements, and checked the results against IGoR. A later analysis scored TCR-TCR, TCR-HLA and TCR-CMV co-occurrence with hypergeometric tests, applying a repertoire-size bias correction to TCR pairs. In a later analysis, false discovery rates were estimated by permuting HLA or CMV assignments 20 times. A later analysis grouped co-occurring TCRs with DBSCAN, adding TCRdist sequence similarity when clustering within HLA-allele-positive subsets. Repertoires with fewer than 30,000 or more than 120,000 public chains, plus five repertoires with anomalous nucleotide sharing, were excluded from co-occurrence clustering. TCRdb obtained this table from immuneACCESS and retained in-frame rearrangements with V and J assigned. These tables miss some clones; where compared with another copy, unresolved V genes account for less than half of the shortfall, and the remainder is unexplained. V, J and clone size are those of that table, while D and trimming were read from the DNA. For this sample the table gives about 200,000 clones, of which approximately 70% were detected only once. The ten biggest clones cover roughly 1.9% of the sample.

Sequencing was done on a sample of PBMCs. This clonotype was obtained from a woman aged 25 to 39 in good health and CMV-seronegative. This sequence uses TRBV9 and TRBJ2-2; TRBD2 aligns with 8 central bases. CDR3 protein: CASREGTSDTGELFF. The nucleotide sequence reads as follows: TGTGCCAGCAGGGAGGGGACTAGTGACACCGGGGAGCTGTTTTTT.